These 28 T cell receptor beta chains were all obtained from the same sample, sequenced in a study of control samples from healthy donors and cancer patients. Sequenced by immunoSEQ multiplex PCR; TCRdb stores in-frame clones only, minus some. Of around 100,000 clones detected, 87% appear once; the ten largest clones hold roughly 18%. Sequencing was carried out using blood. The receptors originated from a woman in her 50s in good health.

This chain links TRBV7-9 with TRBJ1-4, with 8 bases identical to TRBD1. The junction had 10 bases not matched to a gene; V was cut back by 5 bases and J by 14 bases. Per the germline V gene, CDR1 is SEHNR and CDR2 is FQNEAQ (reference sequence). The CDR3 has 13 amino acids. As DNA, the CDR3 is TGTGCCAGCAGCCTCCAGGGGGCGGACCCCCTGTTTTTT. Protein sequence: CASSLQGADPLFF.

DNA for the CDR3: TGTGCCTGGAGGAAAGGAGGGGGCCAAGGCACTGAAGCTTTCTTT. Translated, it gives CAWRKGGGQGTEAFF. The gene calls are TRBV30 and TRBJ1-1, with 7 bases aligning to TRBD1. The CDR3 sequence is 15 residues long. The V gene end was trimmed by 3 bases and the J gene end by 4 bases; junction bases not matched to a gene: 11. The V gene's germline CDR1 is GTSNPN and CDR2 SVGIG (reference sequence).

The J gene is TRBJ2-7, the V gene TRBV6-5; TRBD2 might be the D (6 bases). In germline, CDR1 is MNHEY, CDR2 SVGAGI. There are 14 residues in the CDR3. V was cut by 4 bases and J by 6 bases, with 16 bases left in between. Written as DNA, the CDR3 is TGTGCCAGCAGTTCCTCATGGTCCGGGAGCGAGCAGTACGTC. It encodes CASSSSWSGSEQYV.

This clone was recorded a few times. The genes are TRBV10-1 and TRBJ2-7; D is possibly TRBD1 (5 bases). CDR1 WNHNN and CDR2 SYGVQD come from the germline V gene (reference sequence). The CDR3 is made up of 14 amino acids. The ends were cut back, 1 base at V and 0 bases at J, with 7 bases in the middle. CDR3 residues: CASSEYRSSYEQYF. DNA for the CDR3: TGCGCCAGCAGTGAGTACAGGAGCTCCTACGAGCAGTACTTC.

The CDR3 here is CASSFSGTGLETQYF. The CDR3 DNA is TGTGCCAGCAGCTTTTCCGGGACAGGGCTAGAGACCCAGTACTTC. The chain combines TRBV5-5 with TRBJ2-5; 9 bases fit TRBD1. Losses at the gene ends were 2 bases for V and 4 bases for J; bases not matched to a gene: 6. Per germline, CDR1 SGHKS and CDR2 YYEKEE (reference sequence). The CDR3 spans 15 residues.

Points on this clone: Sequence at one end of the junction differs from germline and may be a read error. V usage is TRBV30 and J usage is TRBJ1-1, with D uncertain. The CDR3 is 13 residues long. Germline lookup yields CDR1 GTSNPN and CDR2 SVGIG (reference sequence). CDR3 protein: CAWSVKVNAEAFF. The DNA of the CDR3 is TGTGCCTGGAGTGTGAAGGTGAACGCTGAAGCTTTCTTT.

The V call is TRBV27, the J call TRBJ1-5; TRBD1 is a possible D gene (5 bases). Trimming took 5 bases from V and 1 from J, leaving 9 bases between them. Germline V gives CDR1 MNHEY, CDR2 SMNVEV (reference sequence). The CDR3 has 14 residues. CDR3 DNA sequence: TGTGCCAGCAGTCGGACAAGAAGCAATCAGCCCCAGCATTTT. It translates to CASSRTRSNQPQHF.

The gene calls are TRBV3-1 (or the pseudogene TRBV3-2) and TRBJ1-3, with D uncertain. CDR1 and CDR2 (germline): LGHDT, YNNKEL (reference sequence). With 1 base removed from V and 0 bases from J, the gap between germline ends came to 13 bases. This CDR3 region has 17 residues. The DNA of the CDR3 is TGTGCCAGCAGCCAAGTTTTTAGGGTCTCCTCTGGAAACACCATATATTTT. Its protein product is CASSQVFRVSSGNTIYF.

The CDR3 nucleotides read TGTGCCACCACGATCTCCGGGGGGGAGAGCGCCTTCACAGATACGCAGTATTTT. It codes for CATTISGGESAFTDTQYF. The V and J genes are TRBV21-1 and TRBJ2-3; the table's TRBD2 call for D was not verified on the DNA. TRBV21-1 is shown as a pseudogene. The CDR3 extends over 18 amino acids.

The table lists this clone with a few counts. The chain employs TRBV7-7 and TRBJ2-1, with 13 nucleotides matching TRBD2. V lost 4 bases to trimming and J lost 5 bases; unmatched junction nucleotides: 2. CDR1 is SSHAT and CDR2 is FNYEAQ in the germline V gene (reference sequence). The CDR3 consists of 15 residues. The CDR3 DNA sequence: TGTGCCAGCAGCTACGGGACTAGCGGGGACAATGAGCAGTTCTTC. Translated, it gives CASSYGTSGDNEQFF.

The chain has TRBV9 and TRBJ2-1; TRBD1 matches 8 bases. This CDR3 region has 16 residues. Germline CDR1 is SGDLS and CDR2 is YYNGEE. With 2 bases clipped from V and 0 bases from J, the junction kept 4 bases outside the gene matches. The CDR3 is CASSVGTGRSYNEQFF. The DNA for the CDR3 is TGTGCCAGCAGCGTTGGGACAGGCCGCTCCTACAATGAGCAGTTCTTC.

The CDR3 DNA follows: TGCGCCAGCAGCTCGCCTAGCGACACTGAAGCTTTCTTT. Its translation is CASSSPSDTEAFF. The chain links TRBV4-1 to TRBJ1-1, with D unclear. Per germline, CDR1 MGHRA and CDR2 YSYEKL. This CDR3 is 13 amino acids long. V was shortened by 5 bases and J by 3 bases, with 10 bases between the two germline ends.

The chain employs TRBV5-1 and TRBJ2-3; 9 nucleotides match TRBD1. V lost 4 bases, J lost 2 bases, and 5 bases stayed unmatched. Germline CDR1 and CDR2: SGHRS and YFSETQ. The CDR3 totals 15 residues. The CDR3 is CASSDGTGYTDTQYF. In DNA form, the CDR3 reads TGCGCCAGCAGCGACGGGACAGGGTACACAGATACGCAGTATTTT.

This clone has just one count. This rearrangement joins TRBV5-1 to TRBJ1-2; 7 bases are a match to TRBD1. The CDR3 extends over 13 amino acids. The germline V gene has CDR1 SGHRS and CDR2 YFSETQ. Unmatched junction bases numbered 7, after V lost 3 bases and J lost 8 bases. Here the CDR3 reads CASSSETGDGYTF. The CDR3 bases are TGCGCCAGCAGCTCGGAAACAGGGGACGGCTACACCTTC.

The chain combines TRBV10-2 with TRBJ1-1; D remains unclear. This CDR3 spans 13 amino acids. Trimming stripped 11 bases from V and 0 bases from J, with 13 bases between. Germline V lookup: CDR1 WSHSY, CDR2 SAAADI. The chain's CDR3 is CALIVRVNTEAFF. The CDR3 nucleotides are TGCGCCCTAATCGTTAGGGTGAACACTGAAGCTTTCTTT.

The CDR3 DNA is TGTGCCAGCAGTTACACCGGGGCGATGAGCACAGATACGCAGTATTTT. This encodes CASSYTGAMSTDTQYF. V usage is TRBV6-5 and J usage is TRBJ2-3; D may match TRBD1 or TRBD2 (5 bases each). The CDR3 has 16 residues. The germline V gene has CDR1 MNHEY and CDR2 SVGAGI. V lost 2 bases to trimming and J lost 0 bases, with 12 bases between them.

The chain couples TRBV6-5 to TRBJ2-3; D unresolved. The CDR3 length is 11 residues. Germline V gene lookup returns CDR1 MNHEY and CDR2 SVGAGI. The germline V and J ends were trimmed by 5 bases and 0 bases, with 0 bases remaining between them. The CDR3 here is CASSSTDTQYF. The CDR3 coding sequence is TGTGCCAGCAGTAGCACAGATACGCAGTATTTT.

The genes are TRBV5-1 and TRBJ2-3, with TRBD1 identical over 7 bases. Trimming at V came to 7 bases and at J to 2 bases, leaving 4 bases not matched to a gene. The CDR3 has 13 residues. Germline V lookup: CDR1 SGHRS, CDR2 YFSETQ. The CDR3 reads CASRDSTTDTQYF. CDR3 DNA sequence: TGCGCCAGCCGGGACAGTACCACAGATACGCAGTATTTT.

J is TRBJ1-1 and V is TRBV7-3; 9 bases align to TRBD1. Germline CDR1 SGHTA, CDR2 FQGTGA. Trimming took 5 bases from V and 4 from J; bases not matched to a gene: 5. The CDR3 is made up of 14 amino acids. CDR3 sequence: CASSPIQGATEAFF. CDR3 coding DNA: TGTGCCAGCAGCCCAATACAGGGGGCCACTGAAGCTTTCTTT. The full variable domain, with the rest looked up from reference TRBV7-3 and TRBJ1-1, is GAGVSQTPSNKVTEKGKYVELRCDPISGHTALYWYRQSLGQGPEFLIYFQGTGAADDSGLPNDRFFAVRPEGSVSTLKIQRTERGDSAVYLCASSPIQGATEAFFGQGTRLTVV.

This clone was seen a few times. Here the CDR3 DNA reads TGCGCCAGCAGCTTGGGGCACCGGGACATAAACACCGGGGAGCTGTTTTTT. Translation: CASSLGHRDINTGELFF. The chain employs TRBV5-1 and TRBJ2-2; tentative D call: TRBD1 (6 bases). Per the germline V gene, CDR1 is SGHRS and CDR2 is YFSETQ. The CDR3 has 17 residues. V gave up 0 bases and J gave up 2 bases, with 14 bases separating them. Combining the CDR3 with reference TRBV5-1 and TRBJ2-2 gives the whole variable domain KAGVTQTPRYLIKTRGQQVTLSCSPISGHRSVSWYQQTPGQGLQFLFEYFSETQRNKGNFPGRFSGRQFSNSRSEMNVSTLELGDSALYLCASSLGHRDINTGELFFGEGSRLTVL.

The chain employs TRBV19 and TRBJ1-5; no firm D call. V lost 10 bases, J lost 3 bases, and 16 bases lay in between. Looked up from germline, CDR1 is LNHDA and CDR2 is SQIVND (reference sequence). The CDR3 sequence is 14 residues long. The CDR3, as DNA: TGTGCCACTCAAACCGGGTCTGACAATCAGCCCCAGCATTTT. Its protein is CATQTGSDNQPQHF. The full variable domain, with the rest looked up from reference TRBV19 and TRBJ1-5, is DGGITQSPKYLFRKEGQNVTLSCEQNLNHDAMYWYRQDPGQGLRLIYYSQIVNDFQKGDIAEGYSVSREKKESFPLTVTSAQKNPTAFYLCATQTGSDNQPQHFGDGTRLSIL.

This rearrangement joins TRBV27 to TRBJ1-5; 11 nucleotides match TRBD1. Germline V gene data show CDR1 as MNHEY and CDR2 as SMNVEV (reference sequence). CDR3 length: 15 residues. V was pared by 4 bases and J by 6 bases, with 5 bases of the junction left unmatched. The CDR3 sequence: CASSWTGTGGQPQHF. Here the CDR3 DNA reads TGTGCCAGCAGTTGGACCGGGACAGGGGGTCAGCCCCAGCATTTT.

The chain combines TRBV19 with TRBJ1-2, with D uncertain. The CDR3 is made up of 12 amino acids. Trimming pared 7 bases from V and 5 bases from J, leaving 11 bases between. Germline lookup yields CDR1 LNHDA and CDR2 SQIVND (reference sequence). CDR3 protein: CASTPGDYGYTF. The CDR3 nucleotides are TGTGCCAGTACCCCCGGGGATTATGGCTACACCTTC.

The V gene is TRBV30, the J gene TRBJ2-7; D gene uncertain. CDR3 length: 13 residues. Germline V lookup: CDR1 GTSNPN, CDR2 SVGIG (reference sequence). V was pared by 0 bases and J by 4 bases, with 10 bases between. The CDR3 protein is CAWSVGGKYEQYV. In DNA form, the CDR3 reads TGTGCCTGGAGTGTTGGTGGAAAGTACGAGCAGTACGTC.

V gene TRBV24-1 combines with J gene TRBJ2-7; no clear D gene. Trimming cost V 5 bases and J 0 bases, with 19 bases left between them. The CDR3 covers 17 residues. Germline V lookup: CDR1 KGHDR, CDR2 SFDVKD. CDR3 residues: CATSGENSIVGSYEQYV. CDR3 DNA: TGTGCCACCAGTGGCGAAAACTCGATCGTGGGCTCCTACGAGCAGTACGTC.

This rearrangement joins TRBV5-4 to TRBJ1-1, with D hard to call. V lost 3 bases and J 1 base, leaving 10 bases between the germline ends. The CDR3 contains 14 residues. Germline CDR1 and CDR2: SGHNT and YYREEE (reference sequence). The CDR3 DNA follows: TGTGCCAGCAGCTGGAGCCCAGAGAACACTGAAGCTTTCTTT. As protein: CASSWSPENTEAFF. The full variable domain, completed using reference TRBV5-4 and TRBJ1-1, is ETGVTQSPTHLIKTRGQQVTLRCSSQSGHNTVSWYQQALGQGPQFIFQYYREEENGRGNFPPRFSGLQFPNYSSELNVNALELDDSALYLCASSWSPENTEAFFGQGTRLTVV.

This chain joins TRBV6-5 and TRBJ1-4; TRBD1 agrees at 7 bases. The CDR3 sequence is 13 residues long. Trimming cost V 7 bases and J 8 bases; bases outside gene matches: 7. The germline V gene encodes CDR1 MNHEY and CDR2 SVGAGI. The CDR3 DNA is TGTGCCAGCATCCCGCAGGGGGACGAAAAACTGTTTTTT. This codes for CASIPQGDEKLFF.

The rearrangement uses TRBV5-4 and TRBJ1-4; 10 bases map to TRBD1. The CDR3 covers 17 residues. Germline CDR1 and CDR2: SGHNT and YYREEE (reference sequence). Trimming at V came to 2 bases and at J to 7 bases, leaving 11 bases not matched to a gene. The CDR3 DNA is TGTGCCAGCAGCTTCGGGGGACAGGGGAGCCTAAGTGAAAAACTGTTTTTT. It codes for CASSFGGQGSLSEKLFF.